The 6 T cell receptor beta chains given below trace back to one sample, sequenced in a study of PD-L1 blockade in urothelial cancer. Time point defined: pretreatment peripheral blood. Data came from immunoSEQ multiplex PCR; TCRdb stores just in-frame clones and leaves some out. The sample includes 45,000 to 60,000 clones, approximately 78% of them seen just once. This material consisted of PBMCs, taken around atezolizumab (anti-PD-L1) treatment. The receptors shown here come from a man aged 50 to 59 with urothelial cancer.

The chain couples TRBV11-2 to TRBJ2-5; possibly TRBD1 for D (7 bases). Germline CDR1 reads SGHAT; CDR2 reads FQNNGV. Trimming left V 5 bases short and J 6 bases short, with 16 bases between. CDR3 length: 14 residues. The CDR3 sequence is CASSQQGRRKTQYF. The CDR3 nucleotides are TGTGCCAGCAGCCAACAGGGGAGGCGGAAGACCCAGTACTTC. Drawing the rest from reference TRBV11-2 and TRBJ2-5, the complete variable domain is EAGVAQSPRYKIIEKRQSVAFWCNPISGHATLYWYQQILGQGPKLLIQFQNNGVVDDSQLPKDRFSAERLKGVDSTLKIQPAKLEDSAVYLCASSQQGRRKTQYFGPGTRLLVL.

The rearrangement links TRBV18 to TRBJ1-3; D gene unclear. CDR3 length: 15 residues. Germline values: CDR1 KGHSH, CDR2 LQKENI. V shed 4 bases and J shed 2 bases, with 12 bases lying between them. CDR3 sequence: CASSQREGTGNTIYF. CDR3 sequence (DNA): TGTGCCAGCTCACAAAGGGAGGGAACTGGAAACACCATATATTTT.

The rearrangement joins TRBV19 to TRBJ2-7, with 9 positions matching TRBD1. Trimming cost V 6 bases and J 0 bases; bases outside gene matches: 9. Looked up from germline, CDR1 is LNHDA and CDR2 is SQIVND (reference sequence). The CDR3 is 16 residues long. In nucleotides, the CDR3 is TGTGCCAGTAGCAACCGACAGGGGGTGACCTCCTACGAGCAGTACTTC. Translation gives CASSNRQGVTSYEQYF. Full variable domain (rest looked up from reference TRBV19 and TRBJ2-7): DGGITQSPKYLFRKEGQNVTLSCEQNLNHDAMYWYRQDPGQGLRLIYYSQIVNDFQKGDIAEGYSVSREKKESFPLTVTSAQKNPTAFYLCASSNRQGVTSYEQYFGPGTRLTVT.

The chain has TRBV5-5 and TRBJ2-7; 8 bases match TRBD1. The CDR3 spans 14 residues. V lost 6 bases, J lost 3 bases, and 8 bases stayed unmatched. Per the germline V gene, CDR1 is SGHKS and CDR2 is YYEKEE (reference sequence). The CDR3 DNA sequence: TGTGCCAGCACCCTGACCGGGACAGGCTACGAGCAGTACGTC. Translated, it gives CASTLTGTGYEQYV.

In nucleotides, the CDR3 is TGTGCCAGCAGCTCGGGACAAAGCTCCTACAATGAGCAGTTCTTC. Encoded protein: CASSSGQSSYNEQFF. The V and J genes are TRBV6-1 and TRBJ2-1, with D perhaps matching TRBD1 (6 bases). Per germline, CDR1 MNHNS and CDR2 SASEGT. The CDR3 runs 15 residues. V was clipped by 6 bases and J by 0 bases, with 12 bases between them.

The chain combines TRBV29-1 with TRBJ2-2; no definite D call. The CDR3 runs 12 residues. Per the germline V gene, CDR1 is SQVTM and CDR2 is ANQGSEA. V shed 6 bases and J shed 4 bases, with 9 bases lying between them. CDR3: CSVLPGTGELFF. In nucleotides, the CDR3 is TGCAGCGTGCTACCGGGCACCGGGGAGCTGTTTTTT.